This T cell receptor beta chain was captured in a study of glioma-infiltrating T cells after dendritic cell vaccination. Assay: immunoSEQ multiplex PCR; the TCRdb copy retains only in-frame clones and omits some. The sample gives roughly 100,000 clones, around four fifths of which show up once; around 7% is in the top ten. Time point: after dendritic cell vaccination, including at tumor progression/relapse. No glioblastoma patient carried an isocitrate dehydrogenase mutation. Germline V lookup: CDR1 SGHRS, CDR2 YFSETQ. This CDR3 has 13 amino acids. The V segment lost 4 bases and the J segment 4 bases; nucleotides outside the gene matches: 3.

The starting material was blood, obtained after dendritic cell vaccination. The TCR was taken from a human donor with glioblastoma. The rearrangement joins TRBV5-1 to TRBJ1-1; 8 nucleotides align to TRBD1. CDR3 sequence: CASSEQGGTEAFF. CDR3 coding DNA: TGCGCCAGCAGCGAACAGGGGGGCACTGAAGCTTTCTTT.